This T cell receptor beta chain emerged from a study of T cells in Graves' hyperthyroidism and ophthalmopathy. Ten or more counts support this clonotype. The hyperthyroidism patients had all been newly diagnosed, and their disease duration was under 2 months. Their ages ranged from 18 to 65 years. PBMCs came from 7.5 to 10 ml fresh peripheral blood. Amplification of TCR beta CDR3 regions was performed using RNA transcripts as template. A set of HTBI primers served as the primers for a first-round RT-PCR of the TCR CDR3. TCRdb used MiXCR to reprocess the multiplex PCR reads, holding one entry per CDR3 protein. The sample includes under 450,000 distinct CDR3 sequences, around 14% of them seen just once. Trimming stripped 5 bases from V and 7 bases from J, with 19 bases between. The length of the CDR3 is 15 residues. Germline CDR1 and CDR2: MNHEY and SVGEGT.

The chain links TRBV6-2 or TRBV6-3 to TRBJ2-3, with D perhaps TRBD1 or TRBD2 (5 bases each). The sequenced sample consisted of blood. The receptor comes from a woman under 30 with Graves' hyperthyroidism. The CDR3: CASSRDPIRPNTQYF. The CDR3 DNA reads TGTGCCAGCAGTCGGGACCCAATAAGACCAAATACGCAGTATTTT.